The 6 T cell receptor beta chains given below trace back to one sample, sequenced in a study of Ad26.COV2.S vaccination and SARS-CoV-2 variants. As to treatment: roughly 19 received Ad26.COV2.S at low or high dose, single or two shots; 5 received placebo; per-sample allocation not given. Day 63 after the first injection of vaccine or placebo was the sampling time. The data were produced by immunoSEQ multiplex PCR, yet TCRdb's version contains in-frame clones alone and is incomplete. The sample carries about 400,000 clones, about 80% recorded once. The specimen comprised peripheral blood, sampled in a trial of Ad26.COV2.S vaccine versus placebo. These receptors were collected from a person aged 18-65 years who received the Ad26.COV2.S COVID-19 vaccine or a placebo.

Note on this clone: Other DNA sequences of this sample code for an identical CDR3. The DNA of the CDR3 is TGTGCCAGCAGTGAAGGGGACAGCAATCAGCCCCAGCATTTT. This codes for CASSEGDSNQPQHF. V usage is TRBV2 and J usage is TRBJ1-5, with D perhaps matching TRBD1 (5 bases). This CDR3 has 14 residues. The germline V gene has CDR1 SNHLY and CDR2 FYNNEI. Deletions cut 1 base from V and 1 base from J, with 5 bases between.

This chain's CDR3 is CASSYGGLGLQFF. The CDR3, as DNA: TGTGCCAGCAGTTACGGAGGGCTAGGGCTACAGTTCTTC. V gene TRBV6-2 or TRBV6-3 combines with J gene TRBJ2-1; tentative D call: TRBD2 (6 bases). Germline V CDR1 and CDR2: MNHEY, SVGEGT. The length of the CDR3 is 13 residues. V lost 2 bases, J lost 13 bases, and 15 bases lay in between.

This clone was recorded a few times. J is TRBJ1-1 and V is TRBV3-1 (or the pseudogene TRBV3-2); possible D gene TRBD1, 5 bases. V was pared by 7 bases and J by 10 bases, with 13 bases between. Germline V lookup: CDR1 LGHDT, CDR2 YNNKEL (reference sequence). This CDR3 is 11 amino acids long. CDR3 protein: CASTAVGAAFF. The CDR3 nucleotides are TGTGCCAGCACCGCCGTCGGGGCAGCTTTCTTT.

The chain recombines TRBV5-1 with TRBJ2-2, with a weak D call TRBD1 (5 bases). Germline V gives CDR1 SGHRS, CDR2 YFSETQ. Trimming removed 4 bases from V and 3 bases from J, with 10 bases in between. The CDR3 covers 14 residues. CDR3: CASSGAWDTGELFF. The CDR3 region has the DNA TGCGCCAGCAGCGGGGCCTGGGACACCGGGGAGCTGTTTTTT.

This chain links TRBV29-1 with TRBJ2-1; 12 bases line up with TRBD2. The CDR3 spans 14 residues. Trimming took 6 bases from V and 6 from J; bases not matched to a gene: 6. Germline V gene data show CDR1 as SQVTM and CDR2 as ANQGSEA. The CDR3 DNA sequence: TGCAGCGTAGTACTAGCGGGGGGCCCCAATGAGCAGTTCTTC. Protein: CSVVLAGGPNEQFF.

The J gene is TRBJ2-1, the V gene TRBV4-2, with D uncertain. Trimming took off 1 base at V and 0 bases at J, with 13 bases between the two ends. This CDR3 contains 17 residues. Per germline, CDR1 LGHNA and CDR2 YNFKEQ. The CDR3 DNA is TGTGCCAGCAGCCAAGGAGTCCTCGCTAGCTCCTACAATGAGCAGTTCTTC. Amino acids: CASSQGVLASSYNEQFF.